One and the same sample provided the 16 T cell receptor beta chains below, sequenced in a study of tumor-infiltrating lymphocytes in localized non-small cell lung cancer. The method was immunoSEQ multiplex PCR; TCRdb's version includes in-frame clones alone and lacks a portion of them. This sample has some 14,000 clones, with 68% found just once. The source material was lung tumor tissue. These receptors all come from a human donor with non-small cell lung cancer.

The chain couples TRBV5-4 to TRBJ2-5; 13 nucleotides agree with TRBD2. This CDR3 contains 17 residues. V was pared by 2 bases and J by 5 bases, with 9 bases of the junction left unmatched. CDR1 is SGHNT and CDR2 is YYREEE in the germline V gene (reference sequence). CDR3 bases: TGTGCCAGCAGCTTAGGGACTAGCGGGACTCTAGGGGAGACCCAGTACTTC. Translated: CASSLGTSGTLGETQYF.

The chain carries TRBV6-6 and TRBJ2-7, with TRBD1 as a possible D gene (6 bases). Trimming took 6 bases from V and 4 from J, leaving 16 bases between them. The length of the CDR3 is 14 residues. The germline CDR1 and CDR2 sequences are MNHNY and SVGAGI (reference sequence). The CDR3 loop reads CASRPGQDLYEQYF. CDR3 sequence (DNA): TGTGCCAGCAGGCCGGGACAAGATCTTTACGAGCAGTACTTC.

The rearrangement uses TRBV12-5 and TRBJ1-1; D is unclear. The CDR3 sequence is 15 residues long. V was cut by 2 bases and J by 1 base, with 11 bases left in between. The germline gives CDR1 LGHNT, CDR2 FRNRAP. The chain's CDR3 is CASGLIGSPNTEAFF. CDR3 DNA sequence: TGTGCTAGTGGTTTGATCGGCAGCCCGAACACTGAAGCTTTCTTT.

The chain employs TRBV11-3 and TRBJ2-1; 12 bases fit TRBD2. With 2 bases clipped from V and 8 bases from J, the junction kept 7 bases outside the gene matches. The CDR3 is 16 amino acids. CDR1 is SGHNT, CDR2 YENEEA, per germline. In DNA form, the CDR3 reads TGTGCCAGCAGCTTACTAGCGGGAGGGCCGTCGGATGAGCAGTTCTTC. This sequence encodes CASSLLAGGPSDEQFF.

The chain employs TRBV2 and TRBJ2-5, with 11 positions matching TRBD2. After removal of 6 bases from V and 8 bases from J, the junction contained 8 bases not matched to a gene. This CDR3 comprises 14 residues. The germline V gene encodes CDR1 SNHLY and CDR2 FYNNEI. The CDR3 region has the DNA TGTGCCAGCAGGGCGGGACTAGCGGACGGAACCCAGTACTTC. Translated: CASRAGLADGTQYF.

The V and J genes are TRBV2 and TRBJ1-5, with 7 positions matching TRBD1. This CDR3 has 13 residues. Germline trimming cut 6 bases from V and 1 base from J; bases unmatched to any gene: 0. From germline, CDR1 is SNHLY and CDR2 FYNNEI. The CDR3 nucleotides are TGTGCCAGCAGGGGACAGAGCAATCAGCCCCAGCATTTT. Its translation: CASRGQSNQPQHF.

The chain uses TRBV7-6 and TRBJ2-7; a weak D match, TRBD2 (6 bases). CDR3 length: 15 amino acids. CDR1 and CDR2 from the germline V gene are SGHVS and FNYEAQ. V was pared by 2 bases and J by 3 bases, with 14 bases between. CDR3 sequence (DNA): TGTGCCAGCAGCTTAAGCCAGGGAGGCCTCTACGAGCAGTACTTC. The encoded protein is CASSLSQGGLYEQYF.

This clone was picked up one time. This chain links TRBV5-4 with TRBJ1-6, with D possibly TRBD1 on 5 matching bases. Germline V gene lookup returns CDR1 SGHNT and CDR2 YYREEE (reference sequence). This CDR3 contains 14 residues. With 7 bases removed from V and 7 bases from J, the gap between germline ends came to 15 bases. CDR3 DNA sequence: TGTGCCAGCGGCCCGGGACGGTCGAATTCACCCCTCCACTTT. Translated, it gives CASGPGRSNSPLHF.

The rearrangement joins TRBV19 to TRBJ2-2; TRBD2 is a possible D gene (6 bases). The CDR3 spans 13 residues. Trimming removed 8 bases at V and 5 bases at J, with 12 bases between. Germline CDR1 reads LNHDA; CDR2 reads SQIVND (reference sequence). The CDR3 protein is CASQWGETGELFF. The CDR3 DNA follows: TGTGCCAGTCAATGGGGGGAAACCGGGGAGCTGTTTTTT. Together with reference TRBV19 and TRBJ2-2, the CDR3 gives the full variable domain: DGGITQSPKYLFRKEGQNVTLSCEQNLNHDAMYWYRQDPGQGLRLIYYSQIVNDFQKGDIAEGYSVSREKKESFPLTVTSAQKNPTAFYLCASQWGETGELFFGEGSRLTVL.

This clone is termed medium-sized. The CDR3 region has the DNA TGTGCCTGGATTATACTCACTGAAGCTTTCTTT. This codes for CAWIILTEAFF. The chain is built from TRBV30 and TRBJ1-1; no clear D gene. Between the trimmed V and J ends, which lost 4 bases and 4 bases, there was a span of 7 bases. CDR3 length equals 11 residues. The germline V gene has CDR1 GTSNPN and CDR2 SVGIG (reference sequence).

The chain couples TRBV4-2 to TRBJ2-1; 8 bases line up with TRBD2. J was trimmed by 6 bases and V by 1 base; bases with no gene match: 2. The CDR3 length is 14 residues. Germline CDR1 reads LGHNA; CDR2 reads YNFKEQ. CDR3 nucleotides: TGTGCCAGCAGCCAAGTCGGGGGGGCCAATGAGCAGTTCTTC. This gives the protein CASSQVGGANEQFF.

The gene calls are TRBV19 and TRBJ1-2; tentative D call: TRBD1 (5 bases). Trimming stripped 7 bases from V and 4 bases from J, with 22 bases between. In germline, CDR1 is LNHDA, CDR2 SQIVND (reference sequence). The CDR3 is 16 residues long. CDR3 residues: CASIPQALPGTYGYTF. The DNA for the CDR3 is TGTGCCAGTATCCCCCAGGCCCTGCCAGGGACCTATGGCTACACCTTC.

The chain couples TRBV5-8 to TRBJ2-7; D may be TRBD1 (5 bases). Trimming left V 3 bases short and J 1 base short, with 11 bases between. CDR3 length: 14 residues. CDR1 SGHTS and CDR2 YDEGEE come from the germline V gene. CDR3: CASSSTGFSYEQYF. In DNA form, the CDR3 reads TGTGCCAGCAGCTCTACAGGATTTTCCTACGAGCAGTACTTC.

The chain carries TRBV18 and TRBJ2-5, with D perhaps matching TRBD2 (6 bases). Trimming left V 3 bases short and J 2 bases short, with 19 bases between. Germline CDR1 is KGHSH and CDR2 is LQKENI. The CDR3 spans 17 residues. The CDR3, as DNA: TGTGCCAGCTCACCGCCCGAAGGAGGGGTCGTTCAAGAGACCCAGTACTTC. Its translation: CASSPPEGGVVQETQYF. The complete variable domain, with remaining parts taken from reference TRBV18 and TRBJ2-5, reads NAGVMQNPRHLVRRRGQEARLRCSPMKGHSHVYWYRQLPEEGLKFMVYLQKENIIDESGMPKERFSAEFPKEGPSILRIQQVVRGDSAAYFCASSPPEGGVVQETQYFGPGTRLLVL.

The rearrangement uses TRBV6-5 and TRBJ2-5; perhaps TRBD2 as D (6 bases). The CDR3 totals 15 residues. The V end lost 5 bases, the J end lost 4 bases, and 17 bases lay between the germline ends. The germline CDR1 and CDR2 sequences are MNHEY and SVGAGI. The CDR3 DNA is TGTGCCAGCAGTCCCGTTGGGGGGAATGGAGAGACCCAGTACTTC. The encoded protein is CASSPVGGNGETQYF.

The chain combines TRBV6-5 with TRBJ1-4; tentative D call: TRBD1 (6 bases). The CDR3 extends over 14 amino acids. The germline V gene has CDR1 MNHEY and CDR2 SVGAGI. The V end was cut by 2 bases, the J end by 8 bases, with 12 bases between. The CDR3, as DNA: TGTGCCAGCAGTTACGGCAGGGGAGGAGAAAAACTGTTTTTT. Translation: CASSYGRGGEKLFF.